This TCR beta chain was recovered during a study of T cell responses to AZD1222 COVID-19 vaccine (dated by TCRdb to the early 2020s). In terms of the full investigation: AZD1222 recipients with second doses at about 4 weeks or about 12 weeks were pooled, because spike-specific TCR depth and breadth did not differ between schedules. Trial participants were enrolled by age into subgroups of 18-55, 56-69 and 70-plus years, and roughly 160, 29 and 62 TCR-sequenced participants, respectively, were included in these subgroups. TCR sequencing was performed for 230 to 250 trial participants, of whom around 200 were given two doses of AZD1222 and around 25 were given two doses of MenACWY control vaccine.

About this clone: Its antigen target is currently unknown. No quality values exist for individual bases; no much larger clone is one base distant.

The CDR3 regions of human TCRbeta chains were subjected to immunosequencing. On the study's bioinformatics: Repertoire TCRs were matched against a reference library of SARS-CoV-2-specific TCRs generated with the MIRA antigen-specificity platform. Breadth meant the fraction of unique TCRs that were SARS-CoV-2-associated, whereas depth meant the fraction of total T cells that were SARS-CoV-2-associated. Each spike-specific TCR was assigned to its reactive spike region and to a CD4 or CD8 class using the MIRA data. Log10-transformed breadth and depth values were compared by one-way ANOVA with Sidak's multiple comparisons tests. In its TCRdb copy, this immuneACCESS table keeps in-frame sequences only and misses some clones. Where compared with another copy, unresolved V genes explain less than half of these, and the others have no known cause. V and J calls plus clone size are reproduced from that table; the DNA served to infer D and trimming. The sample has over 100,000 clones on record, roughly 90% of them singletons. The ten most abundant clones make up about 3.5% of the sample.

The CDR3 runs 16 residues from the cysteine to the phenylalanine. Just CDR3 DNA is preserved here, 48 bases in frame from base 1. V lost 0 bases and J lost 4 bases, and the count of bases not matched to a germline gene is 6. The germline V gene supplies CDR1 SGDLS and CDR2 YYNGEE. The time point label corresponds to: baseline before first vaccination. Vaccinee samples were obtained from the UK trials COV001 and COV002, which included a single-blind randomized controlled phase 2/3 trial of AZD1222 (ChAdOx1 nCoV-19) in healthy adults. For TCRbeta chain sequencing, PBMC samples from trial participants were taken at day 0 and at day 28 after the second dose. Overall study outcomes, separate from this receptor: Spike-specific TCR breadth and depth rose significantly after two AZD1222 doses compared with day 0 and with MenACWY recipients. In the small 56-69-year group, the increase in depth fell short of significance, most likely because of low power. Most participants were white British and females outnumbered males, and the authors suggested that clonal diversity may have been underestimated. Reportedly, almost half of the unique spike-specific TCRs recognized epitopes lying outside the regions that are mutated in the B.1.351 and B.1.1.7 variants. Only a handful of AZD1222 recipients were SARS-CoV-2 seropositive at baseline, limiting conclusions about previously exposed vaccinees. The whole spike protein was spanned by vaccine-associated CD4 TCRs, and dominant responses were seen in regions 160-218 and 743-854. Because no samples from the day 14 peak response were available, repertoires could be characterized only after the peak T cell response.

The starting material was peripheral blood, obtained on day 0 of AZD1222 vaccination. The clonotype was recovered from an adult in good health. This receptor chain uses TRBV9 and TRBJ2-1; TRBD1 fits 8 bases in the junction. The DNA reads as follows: TGTGCCAGCAGCGTAGAAGTCAGGGGGCCTTACAATGAGCAGTTCTTC. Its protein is CASSVEVRGPYNEQFF.